The 10 T cell receptor beta chains presented below share a single source sample, sequenced in a study of T-cell memory formation after mild COVID-19 (dated by TCRdb to the early 2020s). The method was 5' RACE. Sequencing relied on an Illumina NovaSeq 6000. TCRdb redid the processing of the public reads, applying fastp at Q25 and MiXCR, and retained in-frame beta chains. Each entry merges the rows of one CDR3 protein and shows their most common DNA and genes. The sample includes about 430,000 distinct CDR3 sequences, with about 20% observed a single time. The top ten clonotypes cover 20% to 25% of the sample. The material sequenced was PBMCs or a T cell subset sorted from them (not recorded which). The receptors come from a man in his late teens or twenties who had mild COVID-19 (a few samples of this study predate the infection). The sample titles of this study are shuffled in the database, so cell type and time point are left out; the donor was told from shared clones.

This clonotype has a count of ten or more. The rearrangement joins TRBV12-3 or TRBV12-4 to TRBJ2-5, with TRBD2 as a possible D gene (5 bases). The germline V and J ends were trimmed by 5 bases and 4 bases, with 8 bases remaining between them. This CDR3 region has 12 residues. The CDR3 sequence is CASSRRGETQYF. CDR3 DNA sequence: TGTGCCAGCAGTCGTCGGGGAGAGACCCAGTACTTC.

The chain recombines TRBV7-2 with TRBJ2-5; tentatively, D is TRBD1 (6 bases). V lost 3 bases, J lost 3 bases, and 14 bases lay in between. Germline V gene sequence: CDR1 SGHTA, CDR2 FQGNSA. This CDR3 region has 15 residues. CDR3 sequence: CASSLSTGSKETQYF. CDR3 bases: TGTGCCAGCAGCTTGTCGACAGGCTCAAAAGAGACCCAGTACTTC.

This clonotype has more than one count but fewer than ten. V gene TRBV7-9 combines with J gene TRBJ1-1; TRBD1 aligns across 7 bases. In germline, CDR1 is SEHNR, CDR2 FQNEAQ (reference sequence). After removal of 3 bases from V and 0 bases from J, the junction contained 7 bases not matched to a gene. The CDR3 extends over 16 amino acids. The CDR3 sequence is CASSLGQFPMNTEAFF. The CDR3 DNA is TGTGCCAGCAGCTTGGGACAGTTCCCCATGAACACTGAAGCTTTCTTT.

This clonotype was observed many times. The chain joins TRBV12-3 or TRBV12-4 to TRBJ2-2; 9 bases map to TRBD1. This CDR3 region has 16 residues. The J segment lost 1 base and the V segment lost 6 bases, leaving 6 bases of the junction unmatched. CDR3 loop: CASSPGQGVNTGELFF. Written as DNA, the CDR3 is TGTGCCAGCAGCCCGGGACAGGGTGTGAACACCGGGGAGCTGTTTTTT.

The rearrangement uses TRBV20-1 and TRBJ2-7; a weak D match, TRBD2 (5 bases). V was trimmed by 3 bases and J by 4 bases, leaving 16 bases between them. The length of the CDR3 is 14 residues. Germline CDR1 and CDR2: DFQATT and SNEGSKA (reference sequence). The CDR3 DNA reads as TGCAGTGCTAGCCTCCCGGGGTCTGGATACGAGCAGTACGTC. Translation gives CSASLPGSGYEQYV.

This clonotype appeared a few times. V usage is TRBV4-1 and J usage is TRBJ1-2, with TRBD1 matching over 9 bases. Germline CDR1 is MGHRA and CDR2 is YSYEKL. The ends lost 4 bases at V and 8 bases at J; junction bases unmatched: 11. The CDR3 covers 15 residues. This chain's CDR3 is CASSRPFLTGGGYTF. The CDR3 coding sequence is TGCGCCAGCAGCCGGCCTTTTTTGACAGGGGGAGGCTACACCTTC.

The V and J genes are TRBV7-9 and TRBJ2-5; D ambiguous. V shed 5 bases and J shed 2 bases, with 12 bases lying between them. The CDR3 consists of 14 residues. Germline V gene sequence: CDR1 SEHNR, CDR2 FQNEAQ (reference sequence). CDR3 in DNA: TGTGCCAGCAGCCGACCGTTGGAGCAAGAGACCCAGTACTTC. Protein product: CASSRPLEQETQYF.

Here the CDR3 reads CASSLSGRLQETQYF. The CDR3, as DNA: TGCGCCAGCAGCTTGTCGGGGAGGCTACAAGAGACCCAGTACTTC. This chain uses TRBV5-1 with TRBJ2-5, with TRBD2 as a possible D gene (6 bases). The CDR3 has 15 residues. V lost 1 base to trimming and J lost 2 bases, with 12 bases between them. Germline V gives CDR1 SGHRS, CDR2 YFSETQ.

This clonotype was found a few times. The gene calls are TRBV9 and TRBJ2-3; no firm D call. CDR3 length: 12 residues. CDR1 and CDR2 (germline): SGDLS, YYNGEE. Trimming took off 4 bases at V and 10 bases at J, with 13 bases between the two ends. CDR3 in amino acids: CASSLLFSSQYF. The CDR3 nucleotides are TGTGCCAGCAGCTTACTTTTCTCTTCGCAGTATTTT.

This chain connects TRBV28 to TRBJ2-7; D is ambiguous. This CDR3 is 14 amino acids long. Germline V gene sequence: CDR1 MDHEN, CDR2 SYDVKM. The V and J ends lost 2 bases and 3 bases respectively, with 11 bases between them. The chain's CDR3 is CASSLHSANYEQYV. The CDR3 DNA follows: TGTGCCAGCAGTTTACACAGCGCCAACTACGAGCAGTACGTC.